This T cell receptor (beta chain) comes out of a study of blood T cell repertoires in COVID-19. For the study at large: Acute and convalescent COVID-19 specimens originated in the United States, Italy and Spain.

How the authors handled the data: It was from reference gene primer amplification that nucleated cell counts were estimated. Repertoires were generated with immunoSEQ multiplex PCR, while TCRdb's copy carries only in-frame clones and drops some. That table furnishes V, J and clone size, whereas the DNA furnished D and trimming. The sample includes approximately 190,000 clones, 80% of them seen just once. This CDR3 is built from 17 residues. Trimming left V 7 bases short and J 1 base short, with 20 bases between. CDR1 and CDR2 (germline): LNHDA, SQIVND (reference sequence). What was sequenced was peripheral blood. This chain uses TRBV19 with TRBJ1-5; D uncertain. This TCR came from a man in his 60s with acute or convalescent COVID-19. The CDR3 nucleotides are TGTGCCAGTACTTCGAGCACTATGGATTGGAGCAATCAGCCCCAGCATTTT. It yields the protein CASTSSTMDWSNQPQHF.